This T cell receptor beta chain was captured by sequencing in a study of blood T cells in healthy people across ages. This clonotype was seen once. The CDR3 sequence is 15 residues long. Germline lookup yields CDR1 MDHEN and CDR2 SYDVKM. V trimming: 3 bases; J trimming: 4 bases; junction bases outside the gene matches: 4. Using a J-beta primer mix together with a sample-barcoded 5' primer, a second PCR was run for roughly 6 to 12 cycles. TCRdb called the 5' RACE reads again in MiXCR, with one record for every CDR3 protein. Of nearly 1 million distinct CDR3 sequences in the sample, roughly 50% were seen once.

Sequencing was performed on blood. The chain combines TRBV28 with TRBJ2-1; 9 bases fit TRBD2. This receptor was obtained from a woman aged 60-75 years in good health. CDR3 nucleotide sequence: TGTGCCAGCAGTTTCGAGCTAGCGGGGTACAATGAGCAGTTCTTC. Its protein is CASSFELAGYNEQFF.